This T cell receptor beta chain originates from a study of long-term antiretroviral therapy in people with HIV (dated by TCRdb to between 2021 and 2022). As for the study more broadly: The earliest samples were collected about a decade before the 2015 WHO recommendation for immediate ART, when ART was typically delayed until CD4 counts fell. A retrospective serial study tested whether ART initiation and durable HIV suppression were associated with changes in peripheral blood TRB repertoire composition and diversity. The cohort contributed fewer than 200 cryopreserved PBMC samples from 30 adults with confirmed HIV infection, collected serially over a mean of approximately 6 years (range 1-12). No cross-contamination during QIAcube processing was seen in test extractions of a monoclonal T-cell line run alongside a few dozen polyclonal samples. Among the approximately 30 participants with HIV, more than ten were female. General findings and caveats noted by the study authors: Samples dated from 2004 to 2017, and the ART regimens used may be less effective than current ones. Because pre-ART samples had limited cell numbers, profiling was done on unsorted PBMC rather than on sorted CD4+ and CD8+ T cells. Narrower CDR3 length ranges were observed in HIV repertoires than in controls, and an antigen-experienced repertoire with only a slight naive shift after ART was suggested by the network structure. Starting ART was linked to a significant rise in TRB diversity, yet even after long-term ART the diversity remained significantly lower than in transplant donor controls. The repertoire was dominated across all time points by expanded TRB clones identified before ART initiation, although this dominance was seen to fluctuate and to decrease in many PLHIV after ART. Inferences about post-ART repertoire changes are limited because no data were available on ART adherence, viral resistance or therapy changes. Limited PBMC availability meant only the TCR beta chain was sequenced, without alpha chain pairing.

About this clone: Its antigen remains unidentified. No per-base quality is available; no much larger clone lies one base away.

Inclusion was restricted to participants for whom at least one PBMC sample before ART initiation and at least two post-ART samples were available. Every participant with HIV received treatment in the United States of America. Before DNA extraction, cryopreserved samples containing roughly 0.85-11 million PBMC were thawed and washed. At the time of the earliest PBMC sample, participants with HIV were aged between about 23 and 55 years. Per participant, PBMC samples came from 1-4 timepoints prior to ART initiation and 2-8 timepoints following ART initiation, for a median of 7 samples. For every participant, serial HIV viral load, CD4+ T-cell count, ART history and demographic data were obtained. A Qiagen kit on a QIAcube was used to extract genomic DNA from unsorted PBMC, with samples processed in batches of 12. The immunoSEQ hsTCRB v3.0 assay was used at survey level resolution to sequence the TRB variable region. TRB sequencing targeted a depth of 40,000-50,000 T-cell genomes per sample. Pooled TRB libraries were sequenced on an Illumina MiSeq with a v3 150-cycle kit. The authors' pipeline ran thus. Repertoire analysis ran in R within a reproducible Nextflow workflow covering QC, data transformation and analysis. LymphoSeq2, an R package for exploring AIRR-Seq data, was used to implement custom analyses. A handful of samples yielding fewer than 5000 total TRB sequences were excluded, leaving about 190 analyzed HIV repertoires. Among the roughly 190 retained HIV repertoires, 55 to 60 were collected before ART initiation and roughly 130 were collected after ART initiation. Repertoires were downsampled to 5000 TRB nucleotide sequences, with summary statistics averaged over 100 downsampling iterations. The analysis kept only TRB sequences whose CDR3 regions were at least seven amino acids long. Diversity was measured with a Shannon entropy-derived clonality score and the Gini coefficient. In the repertoire networks, any two of the top 5000 CDR3 amino acid sequences were linked whenever the two sequences differed by an edit distance of one. Antigen specificity groups and MHC restriction were predicted for TRB CDR3 amino acid sequences with GLIPH2. To flag known associations with CMV, EBV, HIV or tissue antigens, CDR3 amino acid sequences were compared against VDJdb and McPAS-TCR. Pre-ART, post-ART and control groups were compared with Wilcoxon signed-rank tests and Holm-Bonferroni correction. TCRdb mirrors the immuneACCESS table, restricted to in-frame sequences. Some clones are absent from its copies; in checked studies, under half trace to an unresolved V gene, and the reason for the others is unknown. The V and J calls and the clone size are those of that table, but D and trimming were determined from the DNA. For this sample there are 20,000 to 25,000 clones; 60% to 80% appear just once. The ten largest clonotypes hold 9% to 15% of the sample.

The trim is 1 base for V and 9 bases for J, with a gap of 7 bases between the germline ends. Taken from cysteine to phenylalanine, the CDR3 has 11 residues. Kept here is only the CDR3 DNA, which spans 33 bases and is read in frame from base 1. CDR1 and CDR2 are drawn from the germline V gene (reference sequence): SEHNR, FQNEAQ. This material consisted of unsorted PBMCs, taken about 21 months before starting antiretroviral therapy. This receptor was taken from a middle-aged woman with HIV. The V and J genes are TRBV7-9 and TRBJ2-7, with the D segment identity uncertain. At the DNA level, the sequence is TGTGCCAGCAGCTTAGGTGATGGGCAGTACTTC. The encoded protein is CASSLGDGQYF.